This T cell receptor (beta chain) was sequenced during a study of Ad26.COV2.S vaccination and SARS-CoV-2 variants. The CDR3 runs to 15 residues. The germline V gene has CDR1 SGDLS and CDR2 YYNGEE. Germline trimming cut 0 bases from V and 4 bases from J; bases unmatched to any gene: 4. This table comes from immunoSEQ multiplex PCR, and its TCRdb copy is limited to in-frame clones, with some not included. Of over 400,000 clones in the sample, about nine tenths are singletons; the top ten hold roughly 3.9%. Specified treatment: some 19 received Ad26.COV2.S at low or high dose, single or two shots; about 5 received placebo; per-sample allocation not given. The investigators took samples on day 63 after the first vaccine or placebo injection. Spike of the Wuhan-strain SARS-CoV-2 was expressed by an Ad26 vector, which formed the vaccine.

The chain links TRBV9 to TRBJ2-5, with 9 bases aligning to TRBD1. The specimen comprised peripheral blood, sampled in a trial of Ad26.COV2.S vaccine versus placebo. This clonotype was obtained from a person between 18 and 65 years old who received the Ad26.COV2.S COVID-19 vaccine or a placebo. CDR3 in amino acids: CASSVAGTGSETQYF. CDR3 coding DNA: TGTGCCAGCAGCGTAGCTGGGACAGGGTCAGAGACCCAGTACTTC. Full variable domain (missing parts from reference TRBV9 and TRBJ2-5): DSGVTQTPKHLITATGQRVTLRCSPRSGDLSVYWYQQSLDQGLQFLIQYYNGEERAKGNILERFSAQQFPDLHSELNLSSLELGDSALYFCASSVAGTGSETQYFGPGTRLLVL.